The 6 T cell receptor beta chains below come from one sample, sequenced in a study of blood T cell repertoires in COVID-19. TCRdb's copy holds only in-frame clones and misses some; the assay was immunoSEQ multiplex PCR. The sample lists roughly 190,000 clones; about 86% were seen once. Sample: peripheral blood. All receptors derive from a man in his fifties with active or convalescent COVID-19.

This clone was observed a single time. This sequence joins TRBV3-1 (or the pseudogene TRBV3-2) and TRBJ2-1; tentative D call: TRBD2 (6 bases). The V and J ends lost 7 bases and 4 bases respectively, with 14 bases between them. Germline V lookup: CDR1 LGHDT, CDR2 YNNKEL (reference sequence). There are 14 residues in the CDR3. The CDR3 sequence: CASMRDSGYNEQFF. CDR3 nucleotides: TGTGCCAGCATGAGGGACTCCGGATACAATGAGCAGTTCTTC.

The chain has TRBV27 and TRBJ2-3; no firm D call. The CDR3 totals 14 residues. The germline V gene has CDR1 MNHEY and CDR2 SMNVEV (reference sequence). Trimming took 2 bases from V and 2 from J, leaving 8 bases between them. DNA for the CDR3: TGTGCCAGCAGTTTAGCGGCAAACACAGATACGCAGTATTTT. This translates into CASSLAANTDTQYF.

The genes are TRBV5-1 and TRBJ2-1, with 12 nucleotides matching TRBD2. The germline gives CDR1 SGHRS, CDR2 YFSETQ. This CDR3 has 15 amino acids. The V and J ends lost 4 bases and 5 bases, in that order; junction bases with no gene match: 4. The CDR3 protein is CASSVGLAGNNEQFF. The CDR3, as DNA: TGCGCCAGCAGCGTGGGACTAGCGGGTAACAATGAGCAGTTCTTC. The entire variable domain, with the rest obtained from reference TRBV5-1 and TRBJ2-1, is as follows: KAGVTQTPRYLIKTRGQQVTLSCSPISGHRSVSWYQQTPGQGLQFLFEYFSETQRNKGNFPGRFSGRQFSNSRSEMNVSTLELGDSALYLCASSVGLAGNNEQFFGPGTRLTVL.

This clone was observed a handful of times. The chain is built from TRBV9 and TRBJ1-2; TRBD1 is a possible D gene (5 bases). The V gene's germline CDR1 is SGDLS and CDR2 YYNGEE. This CDR3 region has 14 residues. Trimming took 0 bases from V and 2 from J, leaving 8 bases between them. The CDR3 sequence is CASSVAGGNYGYTF. DNA for the CDR3: TGTGCCAGCAGCGTAGCGGGGGGGAACTATGGCTACACCTTC.

CDR3 sequence (DNA): TGTGCCTGGAGGAAGCTCAATGGCTACACCTTC. It is translated as CAWRKLNGYTF. This chain uses TRBV30 with TRBJ1-2, with D unresolved. Germline V CDR1 and CDR2: GTSNPN, SVGIG (reference sequence). The CDR3 runs to 11 residues. V was clipped by 3 bases and J by 6 bases, with 8 bases between them.

This chain connects TRBV4-1 to TRBJ2-3; TRBD2 matches at 8 bases. This CDR3 is built from 14 residues. Germline CDR1 reads MGHRA; CDR2 reads YSYEKL. Losses at the gene ends were 4 bases for V and 5 bases for J; bases not matched to a gene: 5. CDR3 in amino acids: CASSLLAEEDTQYF. DNA of the CDR3: TGCGCCAGCAGCCTACTAGCGGAGGAAGATACGCAGTATTTT.